This TCR beta chain was sequenced in a study of blood T cell repertoires in COVID-19. Study at large: Some COVID-19 samples were acute and others convalescent; all came from the United States, Italy and Spain. Sample material is recorded as cDNA or gDNA derived from T cells, B-cell-depleted T cells, or PBMCs.

As processed by the authors: The authors estimated nucleated cell counts from reference gene primer amplification. Clones were read by immunoSEQ multiplex PCR, and TCRdb kept only the in-frame ones, dropping some. That table furnishes V, J and clone size, whereas the DNA furnished D and trimming. The sample yields tens of thousands of clones, more than 60% seen once. Deletions cut 1 base from V and 0 bases from J, with 10 bases between. CDR1 and CDR2 (germline): SGHTA, FQGTGA. CDR3 length: 17 amino acids. The sequence derives from a woman aged 70-85 years with acute or convalescent COVID-19. Input material: peripheral blood. This chain links TRBV7-3 with TRBJ2-6; no firm D call. The CDR3 DNA sequence: TGTGCCAGCAGCTTAAATCCGCTATTCTCTGGGGCCAACGTCCTGACTTTC. The encoded protein is CASSLNPLFSGANVLTF.